This T cell receptor (beta chain) was recovered during a study of technical replicates of blood from a handful of donors. The data were produced by immunoSEQ multiplex PCR, yet TCRdb's version contains in-frame clones alone and is incomplete. The sample records 54,000 or so clones, about 95% being singletons. Germline loops: CDR1 MNHEY, CDR2 SVGAGI. The CDR3 length is 15 residues. Trimming took 0 bases from V and 4 from J, leaving 9 bases between them. Material for sequencing was T cells isolated from PBMCs. This chain joins TRBV6-5 and TRBJ2-2, with D tentatively TRBD2 (6 bases). This TCR came from a human donor in good health. The CDR3 sequence is CASSYSTGVTGELFF. The CDR3 region has the DNA TGTGCCAGCAGTTACTCGACGGGAGTCACCGGGGAGCTGTTTTTT.